Included here is one TCR beta chain sequence, with context. This record comes from a study of T-cell memory formation after mild COVID-19. One entry per CDR3 protein, called by TCRdb with MiXCR from the 5' RACE reads. The top ten hold 20% to 25% of the sample, which has around 390,000 distinct CDR3 sequences, 16% seen once. V shed 10 bases and J 6 bases; nucleotides not matched to a gene: 12. Germline lookup yields CDR1 SGHAT and CDR2 FQNNGV. The CDR3 has 13 amino acids. The rearrangement links TRBV11-2 to TRBJ2-7, with 7 bases matching TRBD1. The source of this sequence is a man aged 18 to 29 who had mild COVID-19 (a few samples of this study predate the infection). Cell type and time point are not known. Sequenced input: PBMCs or a T cell subset sorted from them (not recorded which). The DNA of the CDR3 is TGTGCCATCCTGACAGGGACGAGGAGCGAGCAGTACTTC. This sequence encodes CAILTGTRSEQYF.